These 26 T cell receptor beta chains were all obtained from the same sample, sequenced in a study of blood T cells in healthy people across ages. The authors ran a second PCR of 7 to 11 cycles using a sample-barcoded 5' primer and a J-beta primer mix. A single record per CDR3 protein comes from TCRdb applying MiXCR to the 5' RACE reads. The data contain fewer than 900,000 distinct CDR3 sequences, more than 40% of them singletons. Sample: blood. Receptors were obtained from a woman in her fifties or sixties in good health.

V is TRBV7-2 and J is TRBJ1-2; maybe TRBD1 (5 bases). CDR3 length: 14 amino acids. V was cut by 5 bases and J by 8 bases, with 18 bases left in between. CDR1 and CDR2 from the germline V gene are SGHTA and FQGNSA. DNA of the CDR3: TGTGCCAGCAGCACCCGGGAGGGTACAGGCGGCTACACCTTC. Translation: CASSTREGTGGYTF.

The rearrangement joins TRBV3-1 to TRBJ1-1; D is possibly TRBD1 (5 bases). The ends were cut back, 3 bases at V and 5 bases at J, with 10 bases in the middle. The germline CDR1 and CDR2 sequences are LGHDT and YNNKEL (reference sequence). This CDR3 contains 13 residues. The CDR3 DNA reads as TGTGCCAGCAGCCAGGGGGTACTAACTGAAGCTTTCTTT. It codes for CASSQGVLTEAFF.

As concerns this clonotype: One junction end disagrees with the germline gene, perhaps due to a read error. This CDR3 reads CASSQRGFPSSEQYF. Written as DNA, the CDR3 is TGTGCCAGCAGTCAACGGGGTTTCCCTTCCTCCGAGCAGTACTTC. The chain has TRBV6-2 or TRBV6-3 and TRBJ2-5, with D tentatively TRBD2 (5 bases). The better agreement between TRBJ2-7 and the DNA end casts doubt on the J call. Germline CDR1 MNHEY, CDR2 SVGEGT. There are 15 residues in the CDR3.

The gene calls are TRBV12-3 or TRBV12-4 and TRBJ1-1; D is unresolved. CDR3 length equals 11 residues. Trimming pared 3 bases from V and 6 bases from J, leaving 5 bases between. The CDR3 region has the DNA TGTGCCAGCAGTTTCCGGGCTGAAGCTTTCTTT. Its protein product is CASSFRAEAFF.

With regard to this clonotype: This could be a read error, since a much larger clone is one nucleotide away. The chain carries TRBV7-2 and TRBJ2-5, with TRBD1 matching 8 bases. The CDR3 has 14 amino acids. Germline V gene lookup returns CDR1 SGHTA and CDR2 FQGNSA. The CDR3 is CANSLGQGRETQYF. CDR3 in DNA: TGTGCCAACAGCTTAGGACAGGGAAGGGAGACCCAGTACTTC.

The chain has TRBV20-1 and TRBJ1-2; unclear D gene. The CDR3 length is 14 residues. Trimming removed 2 bases from V and 5 bases from J, with 15 bases in between. In germline, CDR1 is DFQATT, CDR2 SNEGSKA (reference sequence). This chain's CDR3 is CSARTSTAFYGYTF. In DNA form, the CDR3 reads TGCAGTGCTAGAACCTCTACAGCCTTTTATGGCTACACCTTC.

In its sample, this clonotype was seen many times. In DNA form, the CDR3 reads TGTGCCAGCAGCCATTCTAGCGGGTCCTACGAGCAGTACTTC. Translation: CASSHSSGSYEQYF. J is TRBJ2-7 and V is TRBV7-2, with TRBD2 matching 8 bases. The J segment lost 1 base and the V segment lost 5 bases, leaving 4 bases of the junction unmatched. Germline V lookup: CDR1 SGHTA, CDR2 FQGNSA. The CDR3 has 14 residues.

The chain is built from TRBV20-1 and TRBJ2-5; TRBD2 agrees at 9 bases. Germline assignment: CDR1 DFQATT and CDR2 SNEGSKA (reference sequence). This CDR3 is built from 16 residues. V lost 3 bases, J lost 11 bases, and 19 bases stayed unmatched. CDR3 protein: CSASPPGLAGSNEQYF. The CDR3 DNA is TGCAGTGCTAGCCCCCCCGGTCTAGCGGGGTCCAATGAGCAGTACTTC.

The V and J genes are TRBV28 and TRBJ2-7, with TRBD2 identical over 11 bases. CDR1 is MDHEN and CDR2 is SYDVKM in the germline V gene. V was clipped by 6 bases and J by 3 bases; unmatched bases: 7. The CDR3 has 15 amino acids. The CDR3 is CASSPGGTSGYEQYF. As DNA, the CDR3 is TGTGCCAGCAGCCCCGGGGGGACTAGCGGCTACGAGCAGTACTTC. The whole variable domain, filled in from reference TRBV28 and TRBJ2-7, reads DVKVTQSSRYLVKRTGEKVFLECVQDMDHENMFWYRQDPGLGLRLIYFSYDVKMKEKGDIPEGYSVSREKKERFSLILESASTNQTSMYLCASSPGGTSGYEQYFGPGTRLTVT.

The V call is TRBV6-2 or TRBV6-3, the J call TRBJ1-2, with 7 bases identical to TRBD1. CDR1 is MNHEY, CDR2 SVGEGT, per germline. The CDR3 is 13 residues long. Trimming at V came to 6 bases and at J to 3 bases, leaving 4 bases not matched to a gene. The CDR3 bases are TGTGCCAGCAGAGACGGACAGGACTATGGCTACACCTTC. This codes for CASRDGQDYGYTF.

The DNA for the CDR3 is TGTGCCAGCAGTTTCGCTTCTGGGGGCACCGGGGAGCTGTTTTTT. Translation gives CASSFASGGTGELFF. This rearrangement joins TRBV28 to TRBJ2-2, with D perhaps being TRBD1 or TRBD2 (5 bases each). The CDR3 is 15 residues long. Germline CDR1 MDHEN, CDR2 SYDVKM. V shed 3 bases and J shed 4 bases, with 12 bases lying between them.

The chain links TRBV28 to TRBJ2-5; no clear D. The DNA end is more similar to TRBJ2-7, so the J call may be wrong. Germline V CDR1 and CDR2: MDHEN, SYDVKM. The CDR3 sequence is 15 residues long. The CDR3 loop is CASTPRIPGRYEQYF. CDR3 DNA sequence: TGTGCCAGCACGCCGAGGATCCCCGGGCGGTACGAGCAGTACTTC.

This clonotype was counted once. The chain couples TRBV18 to TRBJ1-1, with a weak D call TRBD1 (5 bases). The CDR3 spans 19 residues. Germline CDR1 KGHSH, CDR2 LQKENI. V lost 4 bases, J lost 1 base, and 25 bases lay in between. CDR3: CASSQLSPTSQGWNTEAFF. CDR3 nucleotides: TGTGCCAGCTCACAACTGAGCCCCACGTCCCAGGGATGGAACACTGAAGCTTTCTTT.

The chain combines TRBV18 with TRBJ2-5; 7 bases are shared with TRBD1. The CDR3 contains 16 residues. V was clipped by 3 bases and J by 5 bases; unmatched bases: 12. Germline values: CDR1 KGHSH, CDR2 LQKENI. CDR3 sequence (DNA): TGTGCCAGCTCACCGTCTACAGGGGAAGACAAGGAGACCCAGTACTTC. Amino acids: CASSPSTGEDKETQYF.

In its sample, this clonotype was seen once. V and J are TRBV6-6 and TRBJ1-1; D might be TRBD1 (5 bases). With 0 bases removed from V and 3 bases from J, the gap between germline ends came to 8 bases. In germline, CDR1 is MNHNY, CDR2 SVGAGI (reference sequence). The CDR3 has 14 amino acids. This CDR3 reads CASSYSRGDTEAFF. DNA of the CDR3: TGTGCCAGCAGTTACTCGAGAGGGGACACTGAAGCTTTCTTT.

The V call is TRBV4-3, the J call TRBJ1-6; possibly TRBD1 for D (6 bases). This CDR3 contains 16 residues. The germline V gene has CDR1 LGHNA and CDR2 YSLEER. Trimming cost V 0 bases and J 10 bases, with 16 bases left between them. The CDR3 DNA follows: TGCGCCAGCAGCCAAGAAGAGAAGGGGGGACGGTCACCCCTCCACTTT. Residues: CASSQEEKGGRSPLHF.

The chain recombines TRBV20-1 with TRBJ1-2; the D gene is possibly TRBD1 (6 bases). V was cut by 8 bases and J by 7 bases, with 14 bases left in between. Germline CDR1 is DFQATT and CDR2 is SNEGSKA (reference sequence). The CDR3 consists of 11 residues. In DNA form, the CDR3 reads TGCAGTCAGGGGAGGGGCTGTGGCTACACCTTC. It specifies CSQGRGCGYTF.

The sample holds a few counts of this clonotype. V is TRBV30 and J is TRBJ2-7; D gene uncertain. Per germline, CDR1 GTSNPN and CDR2 SVGIG (reference sequence). With 3 bases removed from V and 3 bases from J, the gap between germline ends came to 15 bases. The CDR3 consists of 14 residues. The CDR3 is CAWRDGVKGYEQYF. CDR3 nucleotide sequence: TGTGCCTGGAGGGATGGGGTTAAGGGCTACGAGCAGTACTTC. Supplemented by reference TRBV30 and TRBJ2-7, the full variable domain reads SQTIHQWPATLVQPVGSPLSLECTVEGTSNPNLYWYRQAAGRGLQLLFYSVGIGQISSEVPQNLSASRPQDRQFILSSKKLLLSDSGFYLCAWRDGVKGYEQYFGPGTRLTVT.

This chain uses TRBV9 with TRBJ2-1, with 7 nucleotides matching TRBD1. The V and J ends lost 1 base and 12 bases, in that order; junction bases with no gene match: 10. Germline lookup yields CDR1 SGDLS and CDR2 YYNGEE. The CDR3 has 14 amino acids. The CDR3 bases are TGTGCCAGCAGCGTAACAGGGGATAGCTGGGGGCAGTTCTTC. Encoded protein: CASSVTGDSWGQFF.

J is TRBJ2-3 and V is TRBV4-2, with 13 bases lining up with TRBD2. Germline V gene data show CDR1 as LGHNA and CDR2 as YNFKEQ. There are 17 residues in the CDR3. V was pared by 1 base and J by 2 bases, with 3 bases of the junction left unmatched. The CDR3 bases are TGTGCCAGCAGCCAAGGGGGGACTAGCGGGAACACAGATACGCAGTATTTT. This codes for CASSQGGTSGNTDTQYF.

Concerning this clonotype: A much larger clone differs by one base, so this may be a read error. This chain links TRBV6-5 with TRBJ1-1, with unresolved D. This CDR3 is 12 amino acids long. In germline, CDR1 is MNHEY, CDR2 SVGAGI. In nucleotides, the CDR3 is TGTGCCATCAGTTACTACGGCACTGAAGCTTTCTTT. Amino acids: CAISYYGTEAFF.

This chain joins TRBV20-1 and TRBJ1-6; TRBD1 matches at 10 bases. This CDR3 region has 15 residues. V lost 6 bases to trimming and J lost 9 bases; unmatched junction nucleotides: 11. CDR1 is DFQATT and CDR2 is SNEGSKA in the germline V gene (reference sequence). CDR3 residues: CSANPRDRGFSPLHF. The CDR3 nucleotides read TGCAGTGCAAACCCTCGGGACAGGGGATTTTCACCCCTCCACTTT.

The sample holds a few counts of this clonotype. This chain connects TRBV12-3 or TRBV12-4 to TRBJ1-4; TRBD1 matches 8 bases. J was trimmed by 5 bases and V by 7 bases; bases with no gene match: 6. The CDR3 consists of 14 residues. CDR3: CASTRTGPNEKLFF. CDR3 sequence (DNA): TGTGCCAGCACCAGGACAGGGCCGAATGAAAAACTGTTTTTT.

The chain joins TRBV27 to TRBJ1-1, with TRBD1 as a possible D gene (5 bases). V dropped 2 bases and J dropped 6 bases, with 13 bases sitting between them. Germline CDR1 is MNHEY and CDR2 is SMNVEV (reference sequence). This CDR3 is 14 amino acids long. The CDR3 region is CASSLRSGKAEAFF. As DNA, the CDR3 is TGTGCCAGCAGTTTAAGGTCAGGGAAGGCTGAAGCTTTCTTT.

This clonotype came up once. One end of the junction is discordant with germline, which a read error may explain. The CDR3 spells CASSPLESSGSQETQYF. CDR3 sequence (DNA): TGTGCTAGCTCACCACTAGAGTCTAGCGGGAGCCAAGAGACCCAGTACTTC. The V call is TRBV18, the J call TRBJ2-5, with TRBD2 identical over 10 bases. This CDR3 region has 17 residues. CDR1 and CDR2 from the germline V gene are KGHSH and LQKENI.

J is TRBJ1-2 and V is TRBV6-2 or TRBV6-3; TRBD1 agrees at 7 bases. Trimming took 7 bases from V and 5 from J; bases not matched to a gene: 10. The germline V gene has CDR1 MNHEY and CDR2 SVGEGT. CDR3 length: 14 residues. The CDR3 sequence is CASTRRTGWYGYTF. The CDR3 bases are TGTGCCAGCACCAGGAGGACAGGATGGTATGGCTACACCTTC.